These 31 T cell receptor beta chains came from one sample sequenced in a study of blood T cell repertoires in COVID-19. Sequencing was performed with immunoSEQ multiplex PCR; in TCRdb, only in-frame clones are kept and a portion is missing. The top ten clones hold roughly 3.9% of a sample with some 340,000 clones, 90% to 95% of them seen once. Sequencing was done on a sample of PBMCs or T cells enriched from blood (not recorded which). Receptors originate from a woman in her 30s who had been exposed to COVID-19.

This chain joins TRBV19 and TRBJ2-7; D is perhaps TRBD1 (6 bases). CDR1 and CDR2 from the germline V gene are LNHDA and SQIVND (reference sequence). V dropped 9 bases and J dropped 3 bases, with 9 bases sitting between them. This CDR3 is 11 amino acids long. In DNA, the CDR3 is TGTGCCAGCAAAGGGGGCTACGAGCAGTACTTC. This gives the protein CASKGGYEQYF.

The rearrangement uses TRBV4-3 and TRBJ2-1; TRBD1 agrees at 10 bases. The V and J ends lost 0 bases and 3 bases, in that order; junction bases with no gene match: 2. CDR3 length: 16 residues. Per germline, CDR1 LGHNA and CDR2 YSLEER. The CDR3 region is CASSQETGGVYNEQFF. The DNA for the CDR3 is TGCGCCAGCAGCCAAGAGACAGGGGGCGTCTACAATGAGCAGTTCTTC.

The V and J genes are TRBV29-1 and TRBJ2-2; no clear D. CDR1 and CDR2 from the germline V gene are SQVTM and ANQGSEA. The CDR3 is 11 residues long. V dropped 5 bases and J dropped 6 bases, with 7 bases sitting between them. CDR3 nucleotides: TGCAGCGTTCAGTCCCCCGGGGAGCTGTTTTTT. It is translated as CSVQSPGELFF.

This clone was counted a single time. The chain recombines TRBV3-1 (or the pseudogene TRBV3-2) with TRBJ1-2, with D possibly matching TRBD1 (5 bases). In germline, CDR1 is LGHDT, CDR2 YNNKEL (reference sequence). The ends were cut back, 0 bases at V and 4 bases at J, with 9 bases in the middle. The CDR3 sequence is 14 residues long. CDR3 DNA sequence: TGTGCCAGCAGCCAAGACAGGGCTCTCTATGGCTACACCTTC. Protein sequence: CASSQDRALYGYTF.

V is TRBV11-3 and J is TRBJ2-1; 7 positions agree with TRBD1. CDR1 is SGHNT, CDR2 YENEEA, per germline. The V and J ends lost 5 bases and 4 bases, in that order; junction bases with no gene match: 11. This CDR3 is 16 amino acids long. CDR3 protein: CASSLTGTAGYNEQFF. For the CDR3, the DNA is TGTGCCAGCAGCCTCACGGGGACAGCAGGGTACAATGAGCAGTTCTTC.

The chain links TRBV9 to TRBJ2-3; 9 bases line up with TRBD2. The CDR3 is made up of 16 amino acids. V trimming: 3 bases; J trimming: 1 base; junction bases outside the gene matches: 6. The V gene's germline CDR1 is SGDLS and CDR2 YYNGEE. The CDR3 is CASSAIAGVGTDTQYF. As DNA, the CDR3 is TGTGCCAGCAGCGCCATAGCGGGGGTTGGCACAGATACGCAGTATTTT.

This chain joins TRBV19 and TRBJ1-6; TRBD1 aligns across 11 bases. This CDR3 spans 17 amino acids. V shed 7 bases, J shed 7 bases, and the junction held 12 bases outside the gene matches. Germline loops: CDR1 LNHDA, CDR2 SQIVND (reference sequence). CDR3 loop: CASTVFGQGAGNSPLHF. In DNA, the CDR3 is TGTGCCAGTACCGTCTTCGGACAGGGGGCGGGAAATTCACCCCTCCACTTT.

The CDR3 nucleotides read TGTGCCAGCAGCCAAGAGTCCGGGATTGTTGAAGCTTTCTTT. This codes for CASSQESGIVEAFF. This rearrangement joins TRBV3-1 (or the pseudogene TRBV3-2) to TRBJ1-1; no firm D call. Germline lookup yields CDR1 LGHDT and CDR2 YNNKEL (reference sequence). The length of the CDR3 is 14 residues. Trimming left V 0 bases short and J 7 bases short, with 12 bases between.

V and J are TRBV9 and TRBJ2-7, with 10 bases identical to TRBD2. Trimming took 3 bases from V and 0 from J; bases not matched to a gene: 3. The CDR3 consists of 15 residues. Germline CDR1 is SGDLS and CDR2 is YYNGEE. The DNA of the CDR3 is TGTGCCAGCAGCGGGACTAGCGGTCCCTCCTACGAGCAGTACTTC. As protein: CASSGTSGPSYEQYF.

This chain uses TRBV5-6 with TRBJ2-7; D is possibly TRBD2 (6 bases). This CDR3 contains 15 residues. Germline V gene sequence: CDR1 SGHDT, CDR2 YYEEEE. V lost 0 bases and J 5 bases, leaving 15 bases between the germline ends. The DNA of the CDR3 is TGTGCCAGCAGCTTGGTGGTGGGGGAGGAAGACGAGCAGTACTTC. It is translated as CASSLVVGEEDEQYF.

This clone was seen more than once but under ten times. CDR3 sequence reads: CASSQGTGSTDTQYF. Here the CDR3 DNA reads TGCGCCAGCAGCCAAGGGACAGGGTCCACAGATACGCAGTATTTT. The rearrangement uses TRBV4-3 and TRBJ2-3, with 8 bases that match TRBD1. This CDR3 comprises 15 residues. V was clipped by 1 base and J by 2 bases; unmatched bases: 2. Germline CDR1 reads LGHNA; CDR2 reads YSLEER.

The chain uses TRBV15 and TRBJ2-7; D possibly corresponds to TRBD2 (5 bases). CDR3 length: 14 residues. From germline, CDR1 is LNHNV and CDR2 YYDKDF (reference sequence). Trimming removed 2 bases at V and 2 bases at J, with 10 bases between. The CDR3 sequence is CATSRHGEAYEQYF. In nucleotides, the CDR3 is TGTGCCACCAGCAGACACGGGGAAGCCTACGAGCAGTACTTC.

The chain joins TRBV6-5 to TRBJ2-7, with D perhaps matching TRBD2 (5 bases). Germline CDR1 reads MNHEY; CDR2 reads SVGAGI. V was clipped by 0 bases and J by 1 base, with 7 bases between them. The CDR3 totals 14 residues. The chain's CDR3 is CASSYSWESYEQYF. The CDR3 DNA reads TGTGCCAGCAGTTACTCATGGGAGTCCTACGAGCAGTACTTC.

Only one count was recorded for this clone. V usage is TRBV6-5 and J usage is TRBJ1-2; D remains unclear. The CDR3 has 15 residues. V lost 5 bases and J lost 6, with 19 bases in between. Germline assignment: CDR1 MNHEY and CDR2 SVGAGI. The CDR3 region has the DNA TGTGCCAGCAGTCTTCCCAGCCACAGAAGAGATGGCTACACCTTC. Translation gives CASSLPSHRRDGYTF.

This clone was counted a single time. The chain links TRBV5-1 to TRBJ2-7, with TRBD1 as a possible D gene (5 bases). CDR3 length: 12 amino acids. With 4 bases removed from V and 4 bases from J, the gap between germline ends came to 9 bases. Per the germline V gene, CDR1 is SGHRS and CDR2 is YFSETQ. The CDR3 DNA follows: TGCGCCAGCAGCGGGCAGGGATACGAGCAGTACTTC. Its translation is CASSGQGYEQYF.

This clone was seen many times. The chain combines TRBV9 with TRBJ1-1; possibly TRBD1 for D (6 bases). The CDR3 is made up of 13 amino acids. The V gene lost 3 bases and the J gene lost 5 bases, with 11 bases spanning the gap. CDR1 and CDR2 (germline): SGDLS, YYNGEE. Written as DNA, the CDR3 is TGTGCCAGCAGCGGGACAGATCGGACTGAAGCTTTCTTT. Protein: CASSGTDRTEAFF. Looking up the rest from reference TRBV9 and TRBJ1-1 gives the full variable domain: DSGVTQTPKHLITATGQRVTLRCSPRSGDLSVYWYQQSLDQGLQFLIQYYNGEERAKGNILERFSAQQFPDLHSELNLSSLELGDSALYFCASSGTDRTEAFFGQGTRLTVV.

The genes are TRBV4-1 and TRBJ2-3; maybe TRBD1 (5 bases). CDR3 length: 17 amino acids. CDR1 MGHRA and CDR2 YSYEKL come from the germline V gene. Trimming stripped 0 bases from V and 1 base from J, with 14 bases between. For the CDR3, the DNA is TGCGCCAGCAGCCAAGATCGCATGGGGCGAGGCACAGATACGCAGTATTTT. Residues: CASSQDRMGRGTDTQYF.

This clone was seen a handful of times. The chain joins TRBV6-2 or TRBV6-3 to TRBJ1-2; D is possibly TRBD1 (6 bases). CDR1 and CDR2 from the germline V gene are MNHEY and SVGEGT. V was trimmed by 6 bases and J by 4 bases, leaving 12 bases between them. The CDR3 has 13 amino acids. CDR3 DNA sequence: TGTGCCAGCAGCCAGGACAGAATCTATGGCTACACCTTC. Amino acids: CASSQDRIYGYTF.

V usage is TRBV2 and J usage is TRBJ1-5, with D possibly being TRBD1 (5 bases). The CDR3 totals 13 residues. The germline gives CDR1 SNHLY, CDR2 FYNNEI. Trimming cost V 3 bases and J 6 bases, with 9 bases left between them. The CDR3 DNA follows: TGTGCCAGCAGTGATGGTAGGGGTCAGCCCCAGCATTTT. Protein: CASSDGRGQPQHF.

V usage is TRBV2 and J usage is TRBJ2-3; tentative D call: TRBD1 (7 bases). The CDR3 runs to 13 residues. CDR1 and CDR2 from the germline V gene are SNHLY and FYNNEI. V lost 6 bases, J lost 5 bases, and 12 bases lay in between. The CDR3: CASREGQLDTQYF. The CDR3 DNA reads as TGTGCCAGCAGGGAGGGACAGTTAGATACGCAGTATTTT.

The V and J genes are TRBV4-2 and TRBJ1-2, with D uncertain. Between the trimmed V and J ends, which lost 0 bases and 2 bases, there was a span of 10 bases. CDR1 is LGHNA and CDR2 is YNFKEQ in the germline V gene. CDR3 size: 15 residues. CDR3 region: CASSQDRQRNYGYTF. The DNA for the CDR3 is TGTGCCAGCAGCCAAGATCGGCAGAGGAACTATGGCTACACCTTC.

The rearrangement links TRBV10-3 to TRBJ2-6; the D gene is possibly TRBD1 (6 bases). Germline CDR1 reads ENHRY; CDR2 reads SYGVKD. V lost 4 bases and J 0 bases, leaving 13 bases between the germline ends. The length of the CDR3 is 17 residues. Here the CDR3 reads CAISAWTVYSGANVLTF. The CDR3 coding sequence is TGTGCCATCAGTGCCTGGACAGTTTACTCTGGGGCCAACGTCCTGACTTTC.

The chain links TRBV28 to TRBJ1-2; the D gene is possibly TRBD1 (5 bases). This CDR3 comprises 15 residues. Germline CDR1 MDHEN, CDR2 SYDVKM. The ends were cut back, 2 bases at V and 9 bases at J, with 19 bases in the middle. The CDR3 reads CASSLHQGIGASYTF. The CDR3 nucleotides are TGTGCCAGCAGTTTACATCAGGGTATTGGGGCAAGCTACACCTTC.

CDR3 in amino acids: CASSHVLGGGKDTIYF. For the CDR3, the DNA is TGCGCCAGCAGCCATGTCTTAGGAGGGGGCAAGGACACCATATATTTT. The chain is built from TRBV4-1 and TRBJ1-3; 7 nucleotides match TRBD1. Germline CDR1 MGHRA, CDR2 YSYEKL. The CDR3 extends over 16 amino acids. The trim removed 3 bases at V and 8 bases at J, leaving 13 bases unmatched.

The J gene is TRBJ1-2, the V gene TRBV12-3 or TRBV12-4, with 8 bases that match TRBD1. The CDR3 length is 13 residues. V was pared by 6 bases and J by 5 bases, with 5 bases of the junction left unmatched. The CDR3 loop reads CASRKDRAYGYTF. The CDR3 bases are TGTGCCAGCAGAAAGGACAGGGCATATGGCTACACCTTC.

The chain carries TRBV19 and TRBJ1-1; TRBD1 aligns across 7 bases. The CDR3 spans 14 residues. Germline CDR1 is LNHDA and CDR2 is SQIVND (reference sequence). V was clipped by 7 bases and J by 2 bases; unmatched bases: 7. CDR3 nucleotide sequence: TGTGCCAGTAAGGTCCGGGACAGCAACACTGAAGCTTTCTTT. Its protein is CASKVRDSNTEAFF.

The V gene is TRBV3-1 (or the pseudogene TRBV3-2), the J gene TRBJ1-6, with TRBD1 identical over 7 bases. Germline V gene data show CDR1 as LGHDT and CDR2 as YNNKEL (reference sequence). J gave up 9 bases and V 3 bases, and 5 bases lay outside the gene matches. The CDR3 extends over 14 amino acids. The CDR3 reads CASSQGQISSPLHF. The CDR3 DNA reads TGTGCCAGCAGCCAGGGACAGATCTCTTCACCCCTCCACTTT.

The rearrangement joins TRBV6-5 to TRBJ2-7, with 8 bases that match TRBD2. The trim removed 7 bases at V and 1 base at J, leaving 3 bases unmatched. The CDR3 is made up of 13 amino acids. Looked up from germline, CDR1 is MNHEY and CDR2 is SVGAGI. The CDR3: CASTRGGSYEQYF. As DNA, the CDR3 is TGTGCCAGCACCCGGGGGGGTTCCTACGAGCAGTACTTC.

The CDR3 is CATSDPTGGRNYGYTF. CDR3 nucleotide sequence: TGTGCCACCAGTGATCCGACCGGCGGGAGGAACTATGGCTACACCTTC. The chain joins TRBV24-1 to TRBJ1-2; D is unresolved. Germline CDR1 is KGHDR and CDR2 is SFDVKD. The CDR3 is 16 residues long. The ends were cut back, 3 bases at V and 2 bases at J, with 15 bases in the middle.

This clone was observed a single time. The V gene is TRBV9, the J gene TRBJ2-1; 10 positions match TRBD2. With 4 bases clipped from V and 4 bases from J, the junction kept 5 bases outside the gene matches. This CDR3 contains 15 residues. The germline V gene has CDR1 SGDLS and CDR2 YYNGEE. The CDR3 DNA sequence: TGTGCCAGCAGCTTACTAGCGGGGTCTTACAATGAGCAGTTCTTC. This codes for CASSLLAGSYNEQFF.

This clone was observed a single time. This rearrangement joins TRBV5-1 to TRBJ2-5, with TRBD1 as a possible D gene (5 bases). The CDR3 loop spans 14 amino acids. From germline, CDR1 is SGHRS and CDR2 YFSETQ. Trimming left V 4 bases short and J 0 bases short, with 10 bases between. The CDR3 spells CASSPEDNQETQYF. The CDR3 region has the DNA TGCGCCAGCAGCCCCGAGGACAACCAAGAGACCCAGTACTTC.